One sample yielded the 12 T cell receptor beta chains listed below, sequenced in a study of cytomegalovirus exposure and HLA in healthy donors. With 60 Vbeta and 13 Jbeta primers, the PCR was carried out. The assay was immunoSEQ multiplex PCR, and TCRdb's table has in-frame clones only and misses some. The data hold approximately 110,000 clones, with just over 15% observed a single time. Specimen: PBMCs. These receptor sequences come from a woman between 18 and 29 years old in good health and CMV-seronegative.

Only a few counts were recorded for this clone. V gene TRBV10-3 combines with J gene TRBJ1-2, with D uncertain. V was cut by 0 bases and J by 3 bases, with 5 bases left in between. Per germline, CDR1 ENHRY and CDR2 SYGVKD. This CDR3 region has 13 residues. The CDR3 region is CAISESADYGYTF. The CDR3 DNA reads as TGTGCCATCAGTGAGTCGGCCGACTATGGCTACACCTTC.

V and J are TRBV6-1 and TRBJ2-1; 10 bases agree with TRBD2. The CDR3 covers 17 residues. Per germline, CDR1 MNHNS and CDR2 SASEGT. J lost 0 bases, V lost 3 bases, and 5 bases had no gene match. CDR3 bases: TGTGCCAGCAGTGACCCGGCTAGCGGGAGCTCCTACAATGAGCAGTTCTTC. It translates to CASSDPASGSSYNEQFF.

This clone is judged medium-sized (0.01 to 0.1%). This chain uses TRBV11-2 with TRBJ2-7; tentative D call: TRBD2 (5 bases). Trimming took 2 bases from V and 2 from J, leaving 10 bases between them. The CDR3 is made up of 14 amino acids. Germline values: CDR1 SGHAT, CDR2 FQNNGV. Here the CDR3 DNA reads TGTGCCAGCAGCTTATACGGAGGCACCTACGAGCAGTACTTC. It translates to CASSLYGGTYEQYF. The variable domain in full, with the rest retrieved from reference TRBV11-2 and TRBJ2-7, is EAGVAQSPRYKIIEKRQSVAFWCNPISGHATLYWYQQILGQGPKLLIQFQNNGVVDDSQLPKDRFSAERLKGVDSTLKIQPAKLEDSAVYLCASSLYGGTYEQYFGPGTRLTVT.

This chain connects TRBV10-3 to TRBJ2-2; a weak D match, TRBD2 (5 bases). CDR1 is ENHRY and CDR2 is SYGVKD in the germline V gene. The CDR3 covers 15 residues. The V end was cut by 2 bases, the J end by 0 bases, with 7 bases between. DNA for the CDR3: TGTGCCATCAGTGAGCGGGGAACGAACACCGGGGAGCTGTTTTTT. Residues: CAISERGTNTGELFF.

CDR3 region: CASSVLDRESVGYTF. CDR3 coding DNA: TGTGCCAGCAGCGTACTGGACAGGGAGTCGGTTGGCTACACCTTC. The chain links TRBV9 to TRBJ1-2; 8 nucleotides match TRBD1. Germline loops: CDR1 SGDLS, CDR2 YYNGEE. The CDR3 has 15 amino acids. The V and J ends lost 1 base and 7 bases, in that order; junction bases with no gene match: 9.

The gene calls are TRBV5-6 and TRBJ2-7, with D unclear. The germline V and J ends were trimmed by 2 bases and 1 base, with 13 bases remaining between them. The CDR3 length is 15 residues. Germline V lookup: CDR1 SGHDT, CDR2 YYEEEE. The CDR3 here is CASSFRHLLSYEQYF. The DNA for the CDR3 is TGTGCCAGCAGCTTCCGACATCTTCTATCCTACGAGCAGTACTTC.

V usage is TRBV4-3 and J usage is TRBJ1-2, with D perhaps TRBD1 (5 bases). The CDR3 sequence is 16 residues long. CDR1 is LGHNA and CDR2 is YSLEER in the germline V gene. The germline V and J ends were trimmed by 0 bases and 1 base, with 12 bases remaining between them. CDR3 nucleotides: TGCGCCAGCAGCCAAGATCTGGGGGGACGTAACTATGGCTACACCTTC. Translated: CASSQDLGGRNYGYTF.

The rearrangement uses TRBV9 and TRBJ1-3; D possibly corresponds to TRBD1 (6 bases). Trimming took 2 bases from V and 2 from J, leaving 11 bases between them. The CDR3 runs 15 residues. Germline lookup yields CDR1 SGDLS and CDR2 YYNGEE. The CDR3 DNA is TGTGCCAGCAGCGTTACAGGGAGTGCTGGAAACACCATATATTTT. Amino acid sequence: CASSVTGSAGNTIYF.

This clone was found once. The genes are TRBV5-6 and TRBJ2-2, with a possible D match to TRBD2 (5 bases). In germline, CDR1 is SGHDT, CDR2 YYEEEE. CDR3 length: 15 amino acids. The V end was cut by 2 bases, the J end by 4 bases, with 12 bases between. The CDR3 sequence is CASSLTRVSTGELFF. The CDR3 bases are TGTGCCAGCAGCTTAACTAGGGTTTCCACCGGGGAGCTGTTTTTT.

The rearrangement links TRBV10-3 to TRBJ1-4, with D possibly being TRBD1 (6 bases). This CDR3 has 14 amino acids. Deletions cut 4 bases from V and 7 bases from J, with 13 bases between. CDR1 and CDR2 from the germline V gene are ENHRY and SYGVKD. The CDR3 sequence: CAISGGGVSEKLFF. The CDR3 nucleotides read TGTGCCATCAGTGGAGGGGGTGTGAGTGAAAAACTGTTTTTT.

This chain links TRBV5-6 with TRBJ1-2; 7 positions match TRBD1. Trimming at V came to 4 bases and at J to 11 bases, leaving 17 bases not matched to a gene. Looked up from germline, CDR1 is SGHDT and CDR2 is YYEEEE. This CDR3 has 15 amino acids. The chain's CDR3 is CASSPSGQVGEGYTF. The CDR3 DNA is TGTGCCAGCAGCCCCTCTGGACAGGTTGGCGAGGGATACACCTTC.

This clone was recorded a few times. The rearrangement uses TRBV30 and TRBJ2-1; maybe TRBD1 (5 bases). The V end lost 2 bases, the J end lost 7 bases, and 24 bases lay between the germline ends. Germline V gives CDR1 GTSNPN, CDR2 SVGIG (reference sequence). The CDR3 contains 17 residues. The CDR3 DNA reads TGTGCCTGGAGTTCTGACCAGGGTAGTAAAAGTAATAATGAGCAGTTCTTC. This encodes CAWSSDQGSKSNNEQFF.